Many counts were recorded for the clone carrying this TCR beta chain. Antigen specificity is unknown. These data come from a study of T cell repertoires in cytomegalovirus infection. Study-wide background: Epitope selection comprised recently identified HLA-C-restricted CMV epitopes and well-studied HLA-B-restricted CMV epitopes. Public TCR beta signatures marked donors with CMV infection and the matching HLA.

CDR3 length: 13 residues. V lost 3 bases to trimming and J lost 3 bases, with 8 bases between them. CDR1 and CDR2 from the germline V gene are SGHVS and FQNEAQ. TCRdb reanalysed the reads using MiXCR and keeps one entry per CDR3 protein. The sample yields about 330,000 distinct CDR3 sequences, about 35% seen once. Study observations and caveats: The ex vivo response was dominated by HLA-C-restricted CMV-specific TCR beta clonotypes. Public TCR beta family frequency separated CMV-and-HLA carriers, including in an independent cohort.

Source: cultured PBMCs, taken from culture after CMV antigen stimulation. The genes are TRBV7-8 and TRBJ2-5; D unclear. This clonotype was obtained from a human donor in good health (CMV status not recorded). Some clones in this sample may be carry-over from other donors' samples. The CDR3 here is CASSFLREETQYF. CDR3 nucleotides: TGTGCCAGCAGCTTTCTGCGTGAAGAGACCCAGTACTTC.